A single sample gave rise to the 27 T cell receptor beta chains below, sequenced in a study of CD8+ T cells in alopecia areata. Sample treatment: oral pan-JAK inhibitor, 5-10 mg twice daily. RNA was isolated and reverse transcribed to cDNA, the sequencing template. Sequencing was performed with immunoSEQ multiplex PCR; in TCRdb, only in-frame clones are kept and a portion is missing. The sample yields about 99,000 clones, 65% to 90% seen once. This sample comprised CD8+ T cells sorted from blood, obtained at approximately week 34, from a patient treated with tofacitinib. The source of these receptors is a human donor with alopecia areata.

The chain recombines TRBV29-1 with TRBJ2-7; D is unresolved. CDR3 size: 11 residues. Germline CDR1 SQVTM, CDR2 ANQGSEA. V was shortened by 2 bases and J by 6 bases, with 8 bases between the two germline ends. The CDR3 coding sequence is TGCAGCGTTGAATTCCGATCCGAGCAGTACTTC. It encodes CSVEFRSEQYF.

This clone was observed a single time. CDR3 sequence reads: CASSMTGGVPTNYGYTF. The CDR3 DNA reads TGTGCCAGCAGTATGACAGGGGGCGTCCCAACTAACTATGGCTACACCTTC. The V call is TRBV27, the J call TRBJ1-2; 10 bases map to TRBD1. With V trimmed by 5 bases and J by 0 bases, 9 bases remained unmatched. The CDR3 extends over 17 amino acids. From germline, CDR1 is MNHEY and CDR2 SMNVEV (reference sequence).

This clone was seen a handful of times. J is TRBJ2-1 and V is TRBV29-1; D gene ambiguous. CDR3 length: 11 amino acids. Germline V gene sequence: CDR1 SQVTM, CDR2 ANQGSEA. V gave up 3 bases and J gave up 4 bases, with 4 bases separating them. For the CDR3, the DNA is TGCAGCGTTGAGTTTTACAATGAGCAGTTCTTC. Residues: CSVEFYNEQFF.

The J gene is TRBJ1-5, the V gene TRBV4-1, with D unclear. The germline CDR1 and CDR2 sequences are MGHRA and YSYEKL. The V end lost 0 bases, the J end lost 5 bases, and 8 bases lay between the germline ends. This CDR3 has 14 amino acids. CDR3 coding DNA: TGCGCCAGCAGCCAAGATTGGGTTCATCAGCCCCAGCATTTT. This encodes CASSQDWVHQPQHF.

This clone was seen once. CDR3 region: CASSLVKGGDTQYF. The CDR3 nucleotides read TGTGCCAGCAGCTTAGTTAAAGGCGGAGATACGCAGTATTTT. This sequence joins TRBV7-9 and TRBJ2-3; D call uncertain. With 1 base removed from V and 5 bases from J, the gap between germline ends came to 10 bases. CDR3 size: 14 residues. Germline CDR1 SEHNR, CDR2 FQNEAQ (reference sequence).

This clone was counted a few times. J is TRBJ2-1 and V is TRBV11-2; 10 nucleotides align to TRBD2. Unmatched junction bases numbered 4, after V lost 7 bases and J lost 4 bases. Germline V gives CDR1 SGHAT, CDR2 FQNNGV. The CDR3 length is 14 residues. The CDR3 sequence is CASTGTSAYNEQFF. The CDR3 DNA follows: TGTGCCAGCACCGGGACTAGCGCGTACAATGAGCAGTTCTTC.

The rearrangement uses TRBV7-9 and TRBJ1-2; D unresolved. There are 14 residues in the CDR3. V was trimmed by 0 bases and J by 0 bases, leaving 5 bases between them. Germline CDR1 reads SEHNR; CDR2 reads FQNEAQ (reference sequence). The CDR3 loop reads CASSLADTNYGYTF. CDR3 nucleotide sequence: TGTGCCAGCAGCTTAGCAGATACTAACTATGGCTACACCTTC.

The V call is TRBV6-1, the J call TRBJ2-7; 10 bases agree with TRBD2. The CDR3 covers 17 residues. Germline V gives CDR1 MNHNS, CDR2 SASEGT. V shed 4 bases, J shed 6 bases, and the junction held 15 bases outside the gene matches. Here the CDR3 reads CASSAGLALFRGSEQYF. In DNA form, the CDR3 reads TGTGCCAGCAGTGCGGGACTAGCGCTCTTTCGGGGTTCCGAGCAGTACTTC.

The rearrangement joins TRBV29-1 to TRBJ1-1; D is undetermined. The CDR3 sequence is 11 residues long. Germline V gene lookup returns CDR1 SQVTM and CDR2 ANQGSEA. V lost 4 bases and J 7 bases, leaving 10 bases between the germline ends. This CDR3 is CSVVRRFEAFF. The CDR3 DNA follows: TGCAGCGTTGTACGACGGTTTGAAGCTTTCTTT. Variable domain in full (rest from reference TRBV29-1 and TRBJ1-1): SAVISQKPSRDICQRGTSLTIQCQVDSQVTMMFWYRQQPGQSLTLIATANQGSEATYESGFVIDKFPISRPNLTFSTLTVSNMSPEDSSIYLCSVVRRFEAFFGQGTRLTVV.

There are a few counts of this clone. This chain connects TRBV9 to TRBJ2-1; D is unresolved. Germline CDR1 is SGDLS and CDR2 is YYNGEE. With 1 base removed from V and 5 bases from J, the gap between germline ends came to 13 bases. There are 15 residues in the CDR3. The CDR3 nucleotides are TGTGCCAGCAGCGTACTAGGAGACCTAAACAATGAGCAGTTCTTC. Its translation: CASSVLGDLNNEQFF.

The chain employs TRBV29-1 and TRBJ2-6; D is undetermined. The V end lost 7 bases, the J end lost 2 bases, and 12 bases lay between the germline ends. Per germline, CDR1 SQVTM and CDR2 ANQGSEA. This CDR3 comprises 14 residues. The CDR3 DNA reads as TGCAGCGCCGAGGCTGGGACTGGGGCCAACGTCCTGACTTTC. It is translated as CSAEAGTGANVLTF.

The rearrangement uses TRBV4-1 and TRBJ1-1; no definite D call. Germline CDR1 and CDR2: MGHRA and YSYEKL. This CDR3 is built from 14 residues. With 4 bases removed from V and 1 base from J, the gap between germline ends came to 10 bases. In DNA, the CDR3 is TGCGCCAGCAGCCCTGGCAGCCAGAACACTGAAGCTTTCTTT. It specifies CASSPGSQNTEAFF.

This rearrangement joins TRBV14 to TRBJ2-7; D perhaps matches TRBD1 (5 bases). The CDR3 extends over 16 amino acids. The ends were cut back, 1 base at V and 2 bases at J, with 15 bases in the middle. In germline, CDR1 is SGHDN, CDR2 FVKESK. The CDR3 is CASSQGLGTGTYEQYF. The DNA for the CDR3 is TGTGCCAGCAGCCAAGGTCTCGGAACAGGTACCTACGAGCAGTACTTC. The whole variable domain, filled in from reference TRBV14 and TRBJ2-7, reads EAGVTQFPSHSVIEKGQTVTLRCDPISGHDNLYWYRRVMGKEIKFLLHFVKESKQDESGMPNNRFLAERTGGTYSTLKVQPAELEDSGVYFCASSQGLGTGTYEQYFGPGTRLTVT.

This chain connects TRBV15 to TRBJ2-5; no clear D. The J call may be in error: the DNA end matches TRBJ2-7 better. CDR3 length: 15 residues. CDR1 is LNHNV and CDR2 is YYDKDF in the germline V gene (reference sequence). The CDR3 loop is CATSRDRSGSYEQYF. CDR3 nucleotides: TGTGCCACCAGCAGAGATCGTAGTGGGTCCTACGAGCAGTACTTC.

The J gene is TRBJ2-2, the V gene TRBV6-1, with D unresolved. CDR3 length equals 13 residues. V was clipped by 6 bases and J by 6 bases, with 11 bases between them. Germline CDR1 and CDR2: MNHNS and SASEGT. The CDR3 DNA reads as TGTGCCAGCAGGCCCGCCTTGGCCGGGGAGCTGTTTTTT. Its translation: CASRPALAGELFF.

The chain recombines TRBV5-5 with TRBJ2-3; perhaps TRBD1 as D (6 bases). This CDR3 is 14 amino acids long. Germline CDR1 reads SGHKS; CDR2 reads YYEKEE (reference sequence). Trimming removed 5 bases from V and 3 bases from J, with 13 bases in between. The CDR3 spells CASSPDSTTDTQYF. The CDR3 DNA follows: TGTGCCAGCAGTCCGGACAGTACGACAGATACGCAGTATTTT.

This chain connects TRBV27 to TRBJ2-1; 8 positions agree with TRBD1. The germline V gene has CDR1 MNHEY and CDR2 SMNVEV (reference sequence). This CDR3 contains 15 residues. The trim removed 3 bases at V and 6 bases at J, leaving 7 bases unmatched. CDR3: CASSFTGGTGNEQFF. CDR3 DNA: TGTGCCAGCAGTTTTACAGGGGGTACCGGCAATGAGCAGTTCTTC.

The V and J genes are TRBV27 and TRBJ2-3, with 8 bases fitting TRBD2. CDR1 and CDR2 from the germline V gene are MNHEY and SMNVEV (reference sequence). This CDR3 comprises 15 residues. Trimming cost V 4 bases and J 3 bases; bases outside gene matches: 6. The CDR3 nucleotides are TGTGCCAGCAGTTCCATACAGCGGGGGACAGATACGCAGTATTTT. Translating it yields CASSSIQRGTDTQYF.

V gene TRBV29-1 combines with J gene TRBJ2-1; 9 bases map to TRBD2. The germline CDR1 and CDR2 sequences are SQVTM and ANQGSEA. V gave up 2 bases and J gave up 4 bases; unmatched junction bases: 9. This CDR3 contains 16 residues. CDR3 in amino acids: CSVEPPGLALYNEQFF. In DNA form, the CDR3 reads TGCAGCGTTGAACCCCCGGGACTAGCCCTATACAATGAGCAGTTCTTC.

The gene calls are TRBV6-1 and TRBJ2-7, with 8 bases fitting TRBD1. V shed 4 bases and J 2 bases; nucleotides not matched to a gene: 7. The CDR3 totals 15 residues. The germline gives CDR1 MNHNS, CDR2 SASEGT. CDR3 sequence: CASSGIGTGAYEQYF. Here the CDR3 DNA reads TGTGCCAGCAGTGGGATTGGGACAGGTGCCTACGAGCAGTACTTC.

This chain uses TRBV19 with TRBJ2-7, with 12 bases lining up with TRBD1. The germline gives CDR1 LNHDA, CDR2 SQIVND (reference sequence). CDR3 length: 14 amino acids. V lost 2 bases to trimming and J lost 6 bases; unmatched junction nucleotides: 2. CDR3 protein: CASSIPGQGAEQYF. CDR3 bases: TGTGCCAGTAGTATACCGGGACAGGGGGCCGAGCAGTACTTC.

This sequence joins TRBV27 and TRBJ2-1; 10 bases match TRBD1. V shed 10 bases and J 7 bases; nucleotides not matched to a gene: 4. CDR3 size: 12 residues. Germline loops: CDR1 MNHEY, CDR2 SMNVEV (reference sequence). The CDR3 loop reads CATSGQGNEQFF. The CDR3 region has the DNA TGTGCCACATCGGGACAGGGGAATGAGCAGTTCTTC.

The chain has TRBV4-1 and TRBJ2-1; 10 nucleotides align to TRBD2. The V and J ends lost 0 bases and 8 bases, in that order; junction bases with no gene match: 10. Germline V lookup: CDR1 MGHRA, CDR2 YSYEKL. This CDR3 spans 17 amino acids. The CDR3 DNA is TGCGCCAGCAGCCAAGATCTTGCGGCTAGCGGGAGCGATGAGCAGTTCTTC. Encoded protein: CASSQDLAASGSDEQFF.

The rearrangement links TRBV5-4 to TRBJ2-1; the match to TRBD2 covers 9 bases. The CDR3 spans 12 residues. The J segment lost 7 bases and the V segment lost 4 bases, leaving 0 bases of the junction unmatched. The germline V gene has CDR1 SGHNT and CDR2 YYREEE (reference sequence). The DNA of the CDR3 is TGTGCCAGCAGCGCGGGGGGGAATGAGCAGTTCTTC. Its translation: CASSAGGNEQFF.

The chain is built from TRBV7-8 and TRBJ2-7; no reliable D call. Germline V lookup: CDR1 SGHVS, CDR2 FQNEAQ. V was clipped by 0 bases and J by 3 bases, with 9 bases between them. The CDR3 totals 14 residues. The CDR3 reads CASSLAGSGYEQYF. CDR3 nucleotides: TGTGCCAGCAGCTTAGCGGGGTCTGGCTACGAGCAGTACTTC. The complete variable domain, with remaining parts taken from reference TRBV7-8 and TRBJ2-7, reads GAGVSQSPRYKVAKRGQDVALRCDPISGHVSLFWYQQALGQGPEFLTYFQNEAQLDKSGLPSDRFFAERPEGSVSTLKIQRTQQEDSAVYLCASSLAGSGYEQYFGPGTRLTVT.

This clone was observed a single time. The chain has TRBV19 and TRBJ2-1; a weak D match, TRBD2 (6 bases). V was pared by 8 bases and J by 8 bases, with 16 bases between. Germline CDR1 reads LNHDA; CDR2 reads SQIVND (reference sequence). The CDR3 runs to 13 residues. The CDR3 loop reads CASLRLDGDEQFF. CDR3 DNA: TGTGCCAGTCTTCGACTAGACGGCGATGAGCAGTTCTTC.

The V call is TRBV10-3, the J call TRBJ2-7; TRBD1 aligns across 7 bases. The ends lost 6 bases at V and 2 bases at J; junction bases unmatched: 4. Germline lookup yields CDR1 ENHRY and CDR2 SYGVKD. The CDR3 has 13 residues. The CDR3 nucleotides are TGTGCCATCAGCCCAGGACAGGCCTACGAGCAGTACTTC. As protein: CAISPGQAYEQYF.